These 2 T cell receptor beta chains originate from one sample sequenced in a study of OX40 agonist ivuxolimab in advanced cancers. Using immunoSEQ multiplex PCR, the repertoire was profiled, and TCRdb retains in-frame clones only, with some absent. The sample lists 70,000 or so clones, roughly nine tenths occurring once. The specimen comprised CD4+ or CD8+ T cells sorted from blood, sampled in a trial of the OX40 agonist ivuxolimab. Receptors originate from an adult with an advanced solid tumor such as melanoma, head and neck, liver or kidney cancer.

For the CDR3, the DNA is TGTGCCATCAGTGACAGGGCCGAAGAGACCCAGTACTTC. As protein: CAISDRAEETQYF. The chain has TRBV10-3 and TRBJ2-5; perhaps TRBD1 as D (5 bases). CDR3 length equals 13 residues. Trimming took 3 bases from V and 3 from J, leaving 8 bases between them. Germline V gives CDR1 ENHRY, CDR2 SYGVKD.

This chain connects TRBV25-1 to TRBJ2-1, with 11 bases aligning to TRBD2. There are 14 residues in the CDR3. With 5 bases clipped from V and 10 bases from J, the junction kept 7 bases outside the gene matches. The germline V gene has CDR1 MGHDK and CDR2 SYGVNS. The CDR3 nucleotides are TGTGCCAGCAGTTTAGCGGGAGGGCCCGGGGAGCAGTTCTTC. Translated, it gives CASSLAGGPGEQFF. The full variable domain, in which reference TRBV25-1 and TRBJ2-1 provide the parts outside the CDR3, is EADIYQTPRYLVIGTGKKITLECSQTMGHDKMYWYQQDPGMELHLIHYSYGVNSTEKGDLSSESTVSRIRTEHFPLTLESARPSHTSQYLCASSLAGGPGEQFFGPGTRLTVL.